Here is one TCR beta chain with its context. The data are from a study of CXCR3-negative and CXCR3-positive naive CD8 T cells. The CDR3 is 13 amino acids. CDR1 and CDR2 from the germline V gene are MNHEY and SVGEGT. UMI-tagged TRB cDNA libraries were built via 5' RACE. TCRdb re-called the 5' RACE reads and shows each CDR3 protein once, DNA omitted. The table for this sample gives approximately 52,000 distinct CDR3 sequences. The sequence derives from a human donor in good health. Some clones in this sample may be carry-over from other donors' samples. Input material: memory CD8+ T cells from blood. The rearrangement links TRBV6-2 or TRBV6-3 to TRBJ2-7; absent DNA, TCRdb's TRBD1 call cannot be checked. The CDR3 reads CASSYGTDYEQYF.